The TCR beta chain described here comes from a study of T cells in Graves' hyperthyroidism and ophthalmopathy. This clonotype has a handful of counts. J lost 7 bases, V lost 3 bases, and 5 bases had no gene match. This CDR3 has 13 amino acids. Germline CDR1 and CDR2: MNHNS and SASEGT. TCR beta CDR3 sequences were amplified from RNA transcripts. TCR CDR3 underwent first-round RT-PCR with the HTBI primer set. TCRdb called the multiplex PCR reads again in MiXCR, with one record for every CDR3 protein. The data hold fewer than 900,000 distinct CDR3 sequences, with approximately 18% observed a single time. Sequencing was carried out using blood. This sequence was found in a woman between 50 and 59 years old with Graves' hyperthyroidism that later progressed to Graves' ophthalmopathy. The chain combines TRBV6-1 with TRBJ1-2; TRBD1 agrees at 7 bases. Here the CDR3 reads CASSESGGIGYTF. The CDR3 DNA is TGTGCCAGCAGTGAGTCAGGGGGAATTGGCTACACCTTC.